Shown below are 9 T cell receptor beta chains from a single sample sequenced in a study of T cells in Graves' hyperthyroidism and ophthalmopathy. TCR beta CDR3 regions were amplified from RNA transcripts. First-round RT-PCR with HTBI primers amplified the TCR CDR3 region. TCRdb called the multiplex PCR reads again in MiXCR, with one record for every CDR3 protein. Counted here are about 460,000 distinct CDR3 sequences, roughly 23% occurring once; the ten biggest clones make up under 55%. Sequencing input: blood. The source of these receptors is a woman aged 70-85 years with Graves' ophthalmopathy.

This clonotype was seen ten or more times. The chain carries TRBV12-3 or TRBV12-4 and TRBJ1-1; possible D gene TRBD1, 5 bases. V shed 5 bases and J shed 3 bases, with 13 bases lying between them. The CDR3 length is 14 residues. The CDR3 protein is CASSAGFRDTEAFF. DNA for the CDR3: TGTGCCAGCAGTGCAGGGTTTCGCGACACTGAAGCTTTCTTT.

The J gene is TRBJ2-7, the V gene TRBV12-3 or TRBV12-4; 8 positions agree with TRBD1. CDR3 size: 17 residues. The V gene end was trimmed by 3 bases and the J gene end by 1 base; junction bases not matched to a gene: 11. The CDR3 region is CASSFSIRDRNSYEQYF. The CDR3 DNA reads as TGTGCCAGCAGTTTTTCGATTAGGGACAGGAATTCCTACGAGCAGTACTTC.

This clonotype was counted once. The chain links TRBV20-1 to TRBJ1-4, with D uncertain. This CDR3 has 13 residues. Looked up from germline, CDR1 is DFQATT and CDR2 is SNEGSKA (reference sequence). V was clipped by 3 bases and J by 6 bases, with 11 bases between them. This CDR3 reads CSASPTGYEKLFF. Here the CDR3 DNA reads TGCAGTGCTAGCCCCACTGGGTATGAAAAACTGTTTTTT.

The rearrangement links TRBV12-5 to TRBJ2-3, with TRBD2 matching 8 bases. The CDR3 contains 13 residues. Germline V gene sequence: CDR1 LGHNT, CDR2 FRNRAP. The V gene end was trimmed by 4 bases and the J gene end by 6 bases; junction bases not matched to a gene: 3. DNA for the CDR3: TGTGCTAGTGGTTGGATAGCGGGGGATACGCAGTATTTT. Residues: CASGWIAGDTQYF.

There are a few counts of this clonotype. This chain links TRBV7-2 with TRBJ2-5, with no clear D. The CDR3 runs 13 residues. V was clipped by 5 bases and J by 5 bases, with 12 bases between them. The germline gives CDR1 SGHTA, CDR2 FQGNSA. The CDR3 DNA reads TGTGCCAGCAGCCCCGGGCCCGGGGAGACCCAGTACTTC. Its protein product is CASSPGPGETQYF.

V is TRBV15 and J is TRBJ2-1, with D hard to call. Between the trimmed V and J ends, which lost 2 bases and 9 bases, there was a span of 11 bases. Germline V gene sequence: CDR1 LNHNV, CDR2 YYDKDF (reference sequence). There are 13 residues in the CDR3. In DNA form, the CDR3 reads TGTGCCACCAGCAGATCGATTCCTTTTGAGCAGTTCTTC. It translates to CATSRSIPFEQFF.

This chain joins TRBV27 and TRBJ2-1; possible D gene TRBD2, 5 bases. Germline lookup yields CDR1 MNHEY and CDR2 SMNVEV (reference sequence). V gave up 4 bases and J gave up 7 bases, with 17 bases separating them. The CDR3 runs to 15 residues. The CDR3 region has the DNA TGTGCCAGCAGTTCCTTCGGGAACCCTGGGAATGAGCAGTTCTTC. Residues: CASSSFGNPGNEQFF.

A note on this clonotype: This may stem from a read error, because a much larger clone lies one nucleotide away. The chain has TRBV2 and TRBJ2-1, with a tentative D call TRBD1 (5 bases). Trimming took off 6 bases at V and 2 bases at J, with 14 bases between the two ends. CDR1 is SNHLY, CDR2 FYNNEI, per germline. The CDR3 runs 15 residues. The CDR3 loop reads CASRLQGAAYNEQFF. CDR3 DNA sequence: TGTGCCAGCAGACTCCAAGGGGCAGCCTACAATGAGCAGTTCTTC.

J is TRBJ2-3 and V is TRBV5-5, with TRBD1 identical over 9 bases. CDR1 is SGHKS and CDR2 is YYEKEE in the germline V gene (reference sequence). The CDR3 loop spans 16 amino acids. The V segment lost 4 bases and the J segment 2 bases; nucleotides outside the gene matches: 8. The CDR3: CASSGGTGRLTDTQYF. CDR3 coding DNA: TGTGCCAGCAGCGGGGGGACAGGGCGTCTCACAGATACGCAGTATTTT.